Each of the 13 T cell receptor beta chains below was sequenced from the same sample in a study of radiation and T cells in renal cell carcinoma. Sequencing was performed with immunoSEQ multiplex PCR; in TCRdb, only in-frame clones are kept and a portion is missing. The sample consists of some 140,000 clones, roughly 84% of them appearing once. The time point here: baseline pretreatment blood. Treatment here: 15 Gy SBRT to primary tumor, nephrectomy 4 weeks later. The sequences come from blood, collected from a patient whose treatment included radiotherapy and nephrectomy. These receptor sequences come from a woman aged 45-60 years with renal cell carcinoma.

This clone was recorded only once. The rearrangement links TRBV15 to TRBJ1-4; a weak D match, TRBD1 (5 bases). This CDR3 has 13 residues. Germline CDR1 is LNHNV and CDR2 is YYDKDF (reference sequence). Trimming removed 4 bases at V and 11 bases at J, with 14 bases between. CDR3 in DNA: TGTGCCACCAGCAACACTCCAGGGCGGAAACTGTTTTTT. It encodes CATSNTPGRKLFF.

V is TRBV27 and J is TRBJ1-1; D not certain. Germline V gene lookup returns CDR1 MNHEY and CDR2 SMNVEV (reference sequence). Trimming cost V 4 bases and J 1 base, with 13 bases left between them. This CDR3 region has 15 residues. The DNA of the CDR3 is TGTGCCAGCAGTTACAAAGGTACGAGGAACACTGAAGCTTTCTTT. Protein sequence: CASSYKGTRNTEAFF.

This chain links TRBV6-6 with TRBJ1-2; D uncertain. The CDR3 totals 13 residues. Per the germline V gene, CDR1 is MNHNY and CDR2 is SVGAGI (reference sequence). Trimming left V 6 bases short and J 8 bases short, with 16 bases between. In nucleotides, the CDR3 is TGTGCCAGCAGGGGTCTGGCGTCGGGGGGCTACACCTTC. This translates into CASRGLASGGYTF.

On this clone: Within the sample, other DNA sequences also encode this same CDR3. This chain uses TRBV4-3 with TRBJ2-7; D is perhaps TRBD1 or TRBD2 (6 bases each). Germline CDR1 and CDR2: LGHNA and YSLEER. V lost 2 bases to trimming and J lost 0 bases, with 14 bases between them. The CDR3 has 16 residues. The CDR3 protein is CASSQLEGGFSYEQYF. DNA of the CDR3: TGCGCCAGCAGCCAACTGGAGGGGGGATTCTCCTACGAGCAGTACTTC.

J is TRBJ2-3 and V is TRBV19; 7 positions agree with TRBD1. CDR3 length: 16 amino acids. Germline-derived CDR1 and CDR2 are LNHDA and SQIVND (reference sequence). With 6 bases clipped from V and 5 bases from J, the junction kept 14 bases outside the gene matches. The DNA for the CDR3 is TGTGCCAGTAGCGAAGGGGGCACCGGATGGGGAGATACGCAGTATTTT. The encoded protein is CASSEGGTGWGDTQYF.

The V gene is TRBV5-1, the J gene TRBJ2-5; 12 positions agree with TRBD2. The CDR3 covers 15 residues. CDR1 and CDR2 (germline): SGHRS, YFSETQ. J was trimmed by 3 bases and V by 3 bases; bases with no gene match: 3. The CDR3: CASSWTSGEEETQYF. The DNA of the CDR3 is TGCGCCAGCAGCTGGACTAGCGGGGAAGAAGAGACCCAGTACTTC.

The V gene is TRBV18, the J gene TRBJ2-7; 7 nucleotides line up with TRBD2. The CDR3 extends over 13 amino acids. Germline assignment: CDR1 KGHSH and CDR2 LQKENI. With V trimmed by 1 base and J by 5 bases, 2 bases remained unmatched. In nucleotides, the CDR3 is TGTGCCAGCTCACCACTGGGAGGGAACGAGCAGTACTTC. Its translation: CASSPLGGNEQYF.

As to this clone: The sample holds other DNA sequences that translate to the same CDR3. The CDR3 bases are TGCGCCAGCAGCGAGGGACTAGCTTACAATGAGCAGTTCTTC. Protein sequence: CASSEGLAYNEQFF. The chain couples TRBV5-1 to TRBJ2-1, with 9 positions matching TRBD2. With V trimmed by 4 bases and J by 4 bases, 3 bases remained unmatched. Germline loops: CDR1 SGHRS, CDR2 YFSETQ. This CDR3 region has 14 residues.

The chain uses TRBV19 and TRBJ1-3; D unclear. The germline CDR1 and CDR2 sequences are LNHDA and SQIVND (reference sequence). Trimming cost V 6 bases and J 0 bases, with 9 bases left between them. The CDR3 has 14 amino acids. CDR3: CASSLGSSGNTIYF. The CDR3 DNA reads TGTGCCAGTAGCTTGGGGAGCTCTGGAAACACCATATATTTT.

The chain carries TRBV6-6 and TRBJ2-1; 7 bases align to TRBD1. Germline loops: CDR1 MNHNY, CDR2 SVGAGI (reference sequence). V was pared by 6 bases and J by 5 bases, with 4 bases of the junction left unmatched. The CDR3 runs 13 residues. The CDR3 region is CASSSRGNNEQFF. DNA of the CDR3: TGTGCCAGCAGCTCCAGGGGGAACAATGAGCAGTTCTTC.

This clone appeared once. This chain connects TRBV29-1 to TRBJ2-2; 8 bases match TRBD1. V lost 6 bases and J lost 4; bases outside the gene matches: 7. The CDR3 has 14 amino acids. Germline CDR1 reads SQVTM; CDR2 reads ANQGSEA. The CDR3 nucleotides are TGCAGCGTGAGTCAGGGGGCTGTCACCGGGGAGCTGTTTTTT. Residues: CSVSQGAVTGELFF.

This chain joins TRBV7-2 and TRBJ2-3, with D hard to call. Germline V gene lookup returns CDR1 SGHTA and CDR2 FQGNSA. Trimming shortened V by 3 bases and J by 2 bases, and 15 bases separated the two germline ends. The CDR3 runs 16 residues. This CDR3 reads CASSFRMGRITDTQYF. CDR3 coding DNA: TGTGCCAGCAGCTTTCGAATGGGAAGGATCACAGATACGCAGTATTTT.

The chain combines TRBV19 with TRBJ2-5; the D gene is possibly TRBD2 (5 bases). Per the germline V gene, CDR1 is LNHDA and CDR2 is SQIVND (reference sequence). Trimming took off 3 bases at V and 5 bases at J, with 13 bases between the two ends. The CDR3 length is 14 residues. Here the CDR3 reads CASSIRGFEETQYF. DNA of the CDR3: TGTGCCAGTAGTATTCGGGGTTTTGAGGAGACCCAGTACTTC.